A selection of T cell receptor beta chains follows, all from one sample in a study of cytomegalovirus exposure and HLA in healthy donors. Only in-frame clones appear in the TCRdb table, and some are missing; sequencing was by immunoSEQ multiplex PCR. Of about 200,000 clones listed, about 70% are singletons. Sequencing was performed on PBMCs. The origin of the receptors is a woman aged 25 to 39 in good health and CMV-seronegative. Both conserved end residues are trimmed from each CDR3. The order of the fields is CDR3 protein, V gene.

SAIIENIQY,TRBV20-1
ASRKGGNTQY,TRBV7-9
ASSMGGGRSSYEQY,TRBV19
ASSLGTGQPGGEQF,TRBV5-1
ASFRDRSQLANTGELF,TRBV19
ASRGTAGGRRADTQY,TRBV27
SIRDRDYNEQF,TRBV29-1
ATRQTSGAEQY,TRBV19
ASSEIDSTRRQGPRYEQY,TRBV6-1
ASSLQAGGYRSQPQH,TRBV5-1
AWRPPGLASEQY,TRBV30
ASTSRHATWDGYT,TRBV19
ATSRVRSGGTDTQY,TRBV15